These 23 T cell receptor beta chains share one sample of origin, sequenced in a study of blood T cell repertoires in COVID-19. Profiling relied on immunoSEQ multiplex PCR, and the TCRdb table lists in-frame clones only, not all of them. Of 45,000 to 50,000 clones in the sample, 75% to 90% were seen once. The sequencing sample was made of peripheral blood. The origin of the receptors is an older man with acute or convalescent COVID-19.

Here the CDR3 DNA reads TGTGCCAGCAGTTTCGACAGTAAATCACCCCTCCACTTT. It translates to CASSFDSKSPLHF. The chain links TRBV6-5 to TRBJ1-6; weak D call: TRBD1 (5 bases). Per the germline V gene, CDR1 is MNHEY and CDR2 is SVGAGI. With 4 bases removed from V and 10 bases from J, the gap between germline ends came to 11 bases. The CDR3 loop spans 13 amino acids.

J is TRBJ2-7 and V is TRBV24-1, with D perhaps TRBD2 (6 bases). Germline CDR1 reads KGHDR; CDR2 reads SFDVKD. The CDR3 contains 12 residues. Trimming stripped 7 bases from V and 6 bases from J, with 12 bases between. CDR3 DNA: TGTGCCACCAGCCCCGGGAGTAGCGAGCAGTACTTC. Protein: CATSPGSSEQYF.

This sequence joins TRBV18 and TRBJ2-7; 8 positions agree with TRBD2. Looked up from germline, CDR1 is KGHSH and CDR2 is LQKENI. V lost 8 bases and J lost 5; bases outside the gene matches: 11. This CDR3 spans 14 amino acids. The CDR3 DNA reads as TGTGCCAGCCGCACCCGGGAGGGGGGGGACGAGCAGTACTTC. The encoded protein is CASRTREGGDEQYF.

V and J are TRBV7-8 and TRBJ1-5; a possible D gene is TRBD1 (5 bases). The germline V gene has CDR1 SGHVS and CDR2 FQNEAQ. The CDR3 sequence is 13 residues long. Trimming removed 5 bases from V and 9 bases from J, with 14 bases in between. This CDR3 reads CASSPGMAGPQHF. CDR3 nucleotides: TGTGCCAGCAGCCCAGGGATGGCAGGGCCCCAGCATTTT.

The DNA of the CDR3 is TGTGCCAGCAGACCCGGACAGACTGGAAACACCATATATTTT. Translated, it gives CASRPGQTGNTIYF. The genes are TRBV2 and TRBJ1-3; D perhaps matches TRBD1 (6 bases). Trimming cost V 6 bases and J 2 bases, with 11 bases left between them. Germline CDR1 and CDR2: SNHLY and FYNNEI. The CDR3 contains 14 residues.

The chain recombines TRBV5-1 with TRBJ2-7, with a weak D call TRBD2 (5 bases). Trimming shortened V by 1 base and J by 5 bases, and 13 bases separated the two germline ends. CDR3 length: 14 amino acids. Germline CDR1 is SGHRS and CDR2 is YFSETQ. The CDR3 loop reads CASSLSSRSNEQYF. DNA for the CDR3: TGCGCCAGCAGCTTGTCTAGCAGGTCCAACGAGCAGTACTTC.

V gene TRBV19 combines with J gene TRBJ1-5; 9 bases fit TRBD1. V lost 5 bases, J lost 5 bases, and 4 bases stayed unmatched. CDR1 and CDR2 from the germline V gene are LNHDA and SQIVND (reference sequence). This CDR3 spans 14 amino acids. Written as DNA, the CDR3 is TGTGCCAGTAGTCCGGGACAGGGCTATCAGCCCCAGCATTTT. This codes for CASSPGQGYQPQHF.

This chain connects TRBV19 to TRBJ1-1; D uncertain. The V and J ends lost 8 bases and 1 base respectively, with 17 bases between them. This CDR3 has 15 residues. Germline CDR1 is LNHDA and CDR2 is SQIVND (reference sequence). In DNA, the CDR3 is TGTGCCAGTTGGGCGGGCCGGCGGGAGAACACTGAAGCTTTCTTT. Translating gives CASWAGRRENTEAFF.

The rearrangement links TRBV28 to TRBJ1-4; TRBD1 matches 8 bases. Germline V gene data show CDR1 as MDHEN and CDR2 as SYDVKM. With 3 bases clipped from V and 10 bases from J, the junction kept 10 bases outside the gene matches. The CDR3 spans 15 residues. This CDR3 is CASSLGEAGGGKLFF. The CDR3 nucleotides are TGTGCCAGCAGTTTGGGAGAGGCAGGGGGCGGAAAACTGTTTTTT.

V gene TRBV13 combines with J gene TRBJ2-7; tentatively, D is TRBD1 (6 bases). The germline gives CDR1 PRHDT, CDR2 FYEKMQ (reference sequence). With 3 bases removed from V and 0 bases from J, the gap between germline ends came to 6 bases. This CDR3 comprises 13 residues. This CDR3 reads CASSLDSSYEQYF. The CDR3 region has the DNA TGTGCCAGCAGCTTGGACAGCTCCTACGAGCAGTACTTC.

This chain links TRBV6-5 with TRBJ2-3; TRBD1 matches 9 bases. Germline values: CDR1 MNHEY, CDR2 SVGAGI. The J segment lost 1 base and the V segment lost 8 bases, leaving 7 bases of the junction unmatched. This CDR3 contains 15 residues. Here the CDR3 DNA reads TGTGCCAGCCTGGACAGGGGAAGTGGCACAGATACGCAGTATTTT. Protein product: CASLDRGSGTDTQYF.

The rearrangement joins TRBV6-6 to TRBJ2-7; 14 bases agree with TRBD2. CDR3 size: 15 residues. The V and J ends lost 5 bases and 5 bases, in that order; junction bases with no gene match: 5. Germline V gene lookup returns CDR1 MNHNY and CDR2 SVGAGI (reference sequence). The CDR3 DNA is TGTGCCAGCAGTCCCGGGACTAGCGGGAGAAACGAGCAGTACTTC. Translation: CASSPGTSGRNEQYF.

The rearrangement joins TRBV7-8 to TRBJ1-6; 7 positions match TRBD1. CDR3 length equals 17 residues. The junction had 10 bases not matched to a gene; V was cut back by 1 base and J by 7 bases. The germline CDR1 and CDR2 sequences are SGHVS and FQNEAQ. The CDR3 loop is CASSLEGTAVLNSPLHF. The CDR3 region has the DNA TGTGCCAGCAGCTTAGAGGGGACAGCGGTGTTAAATTCACCCCTCCACTTT.

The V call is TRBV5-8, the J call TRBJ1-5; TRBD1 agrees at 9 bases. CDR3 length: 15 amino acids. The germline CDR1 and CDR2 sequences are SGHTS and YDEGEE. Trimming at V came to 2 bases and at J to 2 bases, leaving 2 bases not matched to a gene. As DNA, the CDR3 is TGTGCCAGCAGCTTACAGGGGGCACGCAATCAGCCCCAGCATTTT. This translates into CASSLQGARNQPQHF.

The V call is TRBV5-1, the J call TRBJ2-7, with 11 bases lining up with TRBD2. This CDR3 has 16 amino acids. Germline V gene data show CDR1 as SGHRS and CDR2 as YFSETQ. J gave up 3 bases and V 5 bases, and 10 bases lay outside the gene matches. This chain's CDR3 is CASSGTGTSGNYEQYF. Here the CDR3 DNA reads TGCGCCAGCAGTGGGACAGGGACTAGCGGTAACTACGAGCAGTACTTC.

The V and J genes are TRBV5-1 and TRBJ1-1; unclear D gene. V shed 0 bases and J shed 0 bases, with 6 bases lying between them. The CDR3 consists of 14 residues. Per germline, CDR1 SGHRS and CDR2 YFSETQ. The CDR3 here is CASSLGQMNTEAFF. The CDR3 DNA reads TGCGCCAGCAGCTTGGGTCAGATGAACACTGAAGCTTTCTTT.

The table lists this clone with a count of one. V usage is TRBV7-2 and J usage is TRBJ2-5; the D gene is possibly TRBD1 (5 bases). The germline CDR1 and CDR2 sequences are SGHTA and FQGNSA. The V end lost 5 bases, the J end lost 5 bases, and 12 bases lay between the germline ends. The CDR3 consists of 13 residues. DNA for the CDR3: TGTGCCAGCAGCCCGGACCCAGGGGAGACCCAGTACTTC. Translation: CASSPDPGETQYF.

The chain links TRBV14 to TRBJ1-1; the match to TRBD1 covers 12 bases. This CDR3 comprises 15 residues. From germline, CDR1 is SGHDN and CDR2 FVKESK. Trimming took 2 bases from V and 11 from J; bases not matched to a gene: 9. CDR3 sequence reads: CASSQLSPGQGAAFF. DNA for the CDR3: TGTGCCAGCAGCCAACTCTCACCGGGACAGGGGGCTGCTTTCTTT.

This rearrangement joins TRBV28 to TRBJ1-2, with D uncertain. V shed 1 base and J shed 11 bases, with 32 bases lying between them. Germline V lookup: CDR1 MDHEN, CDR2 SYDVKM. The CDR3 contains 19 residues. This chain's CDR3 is CASSLSGGELVGSRGRYTF. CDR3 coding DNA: TGTGCCAGCAGTTTATCTGGCGGAGAGCTGGTCGGGTCGCGTGGTCGGTACACCTTC.

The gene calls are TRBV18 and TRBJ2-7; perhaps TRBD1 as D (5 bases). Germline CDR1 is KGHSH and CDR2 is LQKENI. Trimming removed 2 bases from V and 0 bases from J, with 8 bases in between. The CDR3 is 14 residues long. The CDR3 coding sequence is TGTGCCAGCTCACCAGGGGCGGACTCCTACGAGCAGTACTTC. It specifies CASSPGADSYEQYF. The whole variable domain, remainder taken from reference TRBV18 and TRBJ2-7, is NAGVMQNPRHLVRRRGQEARLRCSPMKGHSHVYWYRQLPEEGLKFMVYLQKENIIDESGMPKERFSAEFPKEGPSILRIQQVVRGDSAAYFCASSPGADSYEQYFGPGTRLTVT.

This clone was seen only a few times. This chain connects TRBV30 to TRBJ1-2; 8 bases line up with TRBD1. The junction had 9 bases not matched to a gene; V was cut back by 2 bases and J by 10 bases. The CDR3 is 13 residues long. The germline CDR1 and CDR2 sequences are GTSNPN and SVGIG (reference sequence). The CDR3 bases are TGTGCCTGGAGTCGCTTCGGACAGGGTATCTACACCTTC. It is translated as CAWSRFGQGIYTF.

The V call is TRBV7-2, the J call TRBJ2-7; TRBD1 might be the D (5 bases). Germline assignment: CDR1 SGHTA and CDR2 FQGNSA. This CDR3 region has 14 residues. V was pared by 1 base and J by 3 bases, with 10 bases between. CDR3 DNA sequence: TGTGCCAGCAGCTTAGGGACACGAAACTACGAGCAGTACTTC. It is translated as CASSLGTRNYEQYF.

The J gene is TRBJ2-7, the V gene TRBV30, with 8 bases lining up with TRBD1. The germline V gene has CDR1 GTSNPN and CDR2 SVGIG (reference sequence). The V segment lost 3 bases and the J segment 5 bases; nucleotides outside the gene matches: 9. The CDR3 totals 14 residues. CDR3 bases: TGTGCCTGGAGCGAGACAGGGGTGTCCCACGAGCAGTACTTC. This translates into CAWSETGVSHEQYF.